This entry lists 10 T cell receptor beta chains sequenced from one sample in a study of CD4 T cells in relation to SARS-CoV-2 and coronaviruses. This table comes from immunoSEQ multiplex PCR, and its TCRdb copy is limited to in-frame clones, with some not included. Here the sample spans approximately 25,000 clones, around three quarters being singletons. Which antigens these TCRs recognize remains unknown. Unexposed donor CD4+ T cells date from about 2011-2018, before the COVID-19 pandemic. After nine to ten days of culture, CD4+ T cells were isolated. Source material: CD4+ T cells from PBMCs, cultured in vitro. The receptors originated from a human donor in good health.

The rearrangement links TRBV18 to TRBJ2-7; 7 positions agree with TRBD1. The J segment lost 4 bases and the V segment lost 3 bases, leaving 3 bases of the junction unmatched. The CDR3 length is 13 residues. Germline lookup yields CDR1 KGHSH and CDR2 LQKENI. The CDR3 DNA reads as TGTGCCAGCTCACCTGGGACAGTTTACGAGCAGTACTTC. It yields the protein CASSPGTVYEQYF. Using reference TRBV18 and TRBJ2-7 for the parts outside the CDR3, the full variable domain is NAGVMQNPRHLVRRRGQEARLRCSPMKGHSHVYWYRQLPEEGLKFMVYLQKENIIDESGMPKERFSAEFPKEGPSILRIQQVVRGDSAAYFCASSPGTVYEQYFGPGTRLTVT.

The V gene is TRBV12-5, the J gene TRBJ1-5; D not certain. The CDR3 extends over 15 amino acids. Germline V gene data show CDR1 as LGHNT and CDR2 as FRNRAP. Trimming pared 2 bases from V and 4 bases from J, leaving 12 bases between. CDR3 nucleotide sequence: TGTGCTAGTGGTTTGAGGGCAGGCTTTAATCAGCCCCAGCATTTT. This gives the protein CASGLRAGFNQPQHF.

The gene calls are TRBV10-3 and TRBJ1-2; unclear D gene. The V gene's germline CDR1 is ENHRY and CDR2 SYGVKD. The CDR3 spans 14 residues. Trimming stripped 2 bases from V and 3 bases from J, with 10 bases between. The CDR3 sequence is CAISERAEDYGYTF. DNA of the CDR3: TGTGCCATCAGTGAGAGGGCAGAGGACTATGGCTACACCTTC.

The J gene is TRBJ2-3, the V gene TRBV10-1; D might be TRBD1 (6 bases). Germline CDR1 is WNHNN and CDR2 is SYGVQD (reference sequence). Trimming removed 3 bases from V and 3 bases from J, with 16 bases in between. The CDR3 runs 16 residues. CDR3: CASSEGGKLRTDTQYF. The CDR3 DNA reads as TGCGCCAGCAGTGAAGGGGGAAAACTGCGAACAGATACGCAGTATTTT.

The chain combines TRBV18 with TRBJ1-2, with 7 bases fitting TRBD1. The CDR3 has 15 amino acids. Germline values: CDR1 KGHSH, CDR2 LQKENI. J gave up 0 bases and V 6 bases, and 7 bases lay outside the gene matches. CDR3 nucleotides: TGTGCCAGCTCCCTCCGGGACAGCCCTAACTATGGCTACACCTTC. Amino acids: CASSLRDSPNYGYTF.

J is TRBJ2-6 and V is TRBV4-3; D may be TRBD1 or TRBD2 (6 bases each). The length of the CDR3 is 17 residues. Germline V gene lookup returns CDR1 LGHNA and CDR2 YSLEER. Between the trimmed V and J ends, which lost 0 bases and 3 bases, there was a span of 12 bases. Written as DNA, the CDR3 is TGCGCCAGCAGCCAAGAGGGGGGCGCCGGTGGGGCCAACGTCCTGACTTTC. This gives the protein CASSQEGGAGGANVLTF.

The chain couples TRBV21-1 to TRBJ2-7; the table names TRBD2, a call not compared with the DNA. TRBV21-1 is a documented pseudogene. This CDR3 contains 13 residues. The chain's CDR3 is CASSIFRDYEQYF. CDR3 DNA: TGTGCCAGCAGCATTTTCCGGGACTACGAGCAGTACTTC.

This clone occurred a few times. The rearrangement uses TRBV10-2 and TRBJ1-3; maybe TRBD1 (5 bases). CDR3 size: 16 residues. V lost 0 bases and J lost 0, with 9 bases in between. CDR1 and CDR2 (germline): WSHSY, SAAADI. The CDR3 protein is CASSESPGGSGNTIYF. Here the CDR3 DNA reads TGCGCCAGCAGTGAGTCCCCGGGGGGCTCTGGAAACACCATATATTTT.

The chain is built from TRBV5-5 and TRBJ1-2; 7 bases are a match to TRBD1. V dropped 0 bases and J dropped 5; count of bases not matched to a gene: 7. The CDR3 spans 15 residues. Germline V lookup: CDR1 SGHKS, CDR2 YYEKEE (reference sequence). CDR3 DNA sequence: TGTGCCAGCAGCTTGGCGGCAGGGGGGCTTTATGGCTACACCTTC. Translation: CASSLAAGGLYGYTF.

A few counts support this clone. V gene TRBV5-4 combines with J gene TRBJ1-3, with a weak D call TRBD1 (5 bases). V lost 2 bases to trimming and J lost 6 bases, with 18 bases between them. The CDR3 covers 16 residues. CDR1 and CDR2 (germline): SGHNT, YYREEE (reference sequence). The CDR3 spells CASSLRTGPASNTIYF. The CDR3 nucleotides are TGTGCCAGCAGCTTAAGAACAGGCCCGGCGTCAAACACCATATATTTT.